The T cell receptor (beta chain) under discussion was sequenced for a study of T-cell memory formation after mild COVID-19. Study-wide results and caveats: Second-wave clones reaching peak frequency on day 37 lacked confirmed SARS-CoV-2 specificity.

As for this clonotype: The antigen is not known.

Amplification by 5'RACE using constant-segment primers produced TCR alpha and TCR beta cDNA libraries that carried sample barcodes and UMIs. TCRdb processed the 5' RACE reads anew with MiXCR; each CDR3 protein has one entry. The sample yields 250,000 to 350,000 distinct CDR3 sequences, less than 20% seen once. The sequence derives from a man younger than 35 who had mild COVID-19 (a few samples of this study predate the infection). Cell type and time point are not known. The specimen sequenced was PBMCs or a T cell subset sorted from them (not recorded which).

CDR3 in amino acids: CASSLRVVSTEAFF. The CDR3 region has the DNA TGTGCCAGCAGTTTGAGGGTAGTGAGCACTGAAGCTTTCTTT. V is TRBV27 and J is TRBJ1-1; no clear D gene. The V gene's germline CDR1 is MNHEY and CDR2 SMNVEV (reference sequence). The V gene lost 3 bases and the J gene lost 4 bases, with 12 bases spanning the gap. This CDR3 spans 14 amino acids.